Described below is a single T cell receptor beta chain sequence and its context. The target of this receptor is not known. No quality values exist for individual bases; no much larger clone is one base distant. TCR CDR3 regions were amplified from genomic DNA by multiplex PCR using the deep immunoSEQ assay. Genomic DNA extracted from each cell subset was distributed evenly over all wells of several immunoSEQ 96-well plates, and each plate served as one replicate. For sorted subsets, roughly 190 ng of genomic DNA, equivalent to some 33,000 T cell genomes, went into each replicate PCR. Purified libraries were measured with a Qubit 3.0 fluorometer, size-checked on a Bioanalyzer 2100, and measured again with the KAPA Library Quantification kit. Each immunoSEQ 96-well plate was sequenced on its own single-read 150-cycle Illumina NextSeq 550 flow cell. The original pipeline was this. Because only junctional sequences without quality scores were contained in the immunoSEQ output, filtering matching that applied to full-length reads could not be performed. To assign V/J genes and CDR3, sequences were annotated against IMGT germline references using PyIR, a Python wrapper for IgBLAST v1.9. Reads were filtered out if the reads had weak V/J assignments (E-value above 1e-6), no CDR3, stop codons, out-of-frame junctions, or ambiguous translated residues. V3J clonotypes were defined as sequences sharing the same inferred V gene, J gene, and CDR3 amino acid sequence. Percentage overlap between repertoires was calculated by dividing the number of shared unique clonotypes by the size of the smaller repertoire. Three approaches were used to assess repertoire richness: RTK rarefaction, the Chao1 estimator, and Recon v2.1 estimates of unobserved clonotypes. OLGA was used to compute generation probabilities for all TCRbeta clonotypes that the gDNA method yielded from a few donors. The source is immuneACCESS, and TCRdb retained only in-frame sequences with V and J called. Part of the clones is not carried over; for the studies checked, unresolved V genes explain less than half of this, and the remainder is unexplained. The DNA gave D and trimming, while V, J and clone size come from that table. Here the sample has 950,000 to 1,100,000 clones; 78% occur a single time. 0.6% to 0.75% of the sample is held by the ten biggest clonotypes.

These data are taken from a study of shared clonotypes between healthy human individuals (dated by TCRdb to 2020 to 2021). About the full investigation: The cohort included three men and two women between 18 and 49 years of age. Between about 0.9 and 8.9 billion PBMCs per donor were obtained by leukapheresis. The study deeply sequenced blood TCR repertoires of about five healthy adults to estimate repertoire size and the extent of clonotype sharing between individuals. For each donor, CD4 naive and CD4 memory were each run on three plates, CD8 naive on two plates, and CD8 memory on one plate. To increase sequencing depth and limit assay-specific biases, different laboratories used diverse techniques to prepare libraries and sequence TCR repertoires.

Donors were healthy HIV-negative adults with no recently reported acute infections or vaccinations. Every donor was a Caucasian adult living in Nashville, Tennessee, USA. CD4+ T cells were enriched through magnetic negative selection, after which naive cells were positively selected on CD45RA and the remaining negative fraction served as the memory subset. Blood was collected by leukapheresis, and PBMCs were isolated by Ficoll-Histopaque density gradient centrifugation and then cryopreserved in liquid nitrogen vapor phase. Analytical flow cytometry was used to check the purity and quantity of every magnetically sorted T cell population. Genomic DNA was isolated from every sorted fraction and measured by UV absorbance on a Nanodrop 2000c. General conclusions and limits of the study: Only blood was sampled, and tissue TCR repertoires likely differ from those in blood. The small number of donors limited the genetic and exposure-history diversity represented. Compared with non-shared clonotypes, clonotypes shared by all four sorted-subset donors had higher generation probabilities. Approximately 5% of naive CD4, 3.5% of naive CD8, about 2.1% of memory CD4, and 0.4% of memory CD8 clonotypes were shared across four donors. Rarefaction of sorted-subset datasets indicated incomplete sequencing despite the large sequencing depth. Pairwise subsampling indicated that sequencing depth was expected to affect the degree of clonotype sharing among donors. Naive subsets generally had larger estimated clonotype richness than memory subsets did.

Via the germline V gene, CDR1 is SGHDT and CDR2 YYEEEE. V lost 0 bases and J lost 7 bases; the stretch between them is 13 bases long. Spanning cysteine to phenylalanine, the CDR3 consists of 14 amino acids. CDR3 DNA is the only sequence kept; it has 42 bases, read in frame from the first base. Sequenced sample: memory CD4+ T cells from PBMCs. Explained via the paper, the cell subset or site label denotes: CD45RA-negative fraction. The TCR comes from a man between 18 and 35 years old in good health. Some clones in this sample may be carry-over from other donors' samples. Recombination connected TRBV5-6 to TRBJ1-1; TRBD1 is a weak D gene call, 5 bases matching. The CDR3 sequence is CASSLDGTTHEAFF. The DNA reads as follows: TGTGCCAGCAGCTTGGACGGGACCACGCATGAAGCTTTCTTT.